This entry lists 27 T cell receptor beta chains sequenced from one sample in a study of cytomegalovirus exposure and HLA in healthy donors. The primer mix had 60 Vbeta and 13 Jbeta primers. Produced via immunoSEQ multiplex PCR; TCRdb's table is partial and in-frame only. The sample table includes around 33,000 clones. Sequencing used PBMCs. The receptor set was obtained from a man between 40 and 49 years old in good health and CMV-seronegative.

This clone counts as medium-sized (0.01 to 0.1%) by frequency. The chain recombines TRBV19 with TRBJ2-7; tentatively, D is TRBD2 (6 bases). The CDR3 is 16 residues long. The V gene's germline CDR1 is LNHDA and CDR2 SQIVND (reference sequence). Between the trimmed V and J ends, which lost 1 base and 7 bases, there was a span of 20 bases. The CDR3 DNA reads TGTGCCAGTAGTATAGGGCCCGGGACTGGAACTTGGGAGCAGTACTTC. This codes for CASSIGPGTGTWEQYF.

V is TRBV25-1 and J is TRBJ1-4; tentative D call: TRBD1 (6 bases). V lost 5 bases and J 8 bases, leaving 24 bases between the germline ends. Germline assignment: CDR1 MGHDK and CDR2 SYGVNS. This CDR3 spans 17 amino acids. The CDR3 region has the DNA TGTGCCAGCAGTCCCGATACCTATGCAGGGGAGGGAGAAAAACTGTTTTTT. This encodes CASSPDTYAGEGEKLFF.

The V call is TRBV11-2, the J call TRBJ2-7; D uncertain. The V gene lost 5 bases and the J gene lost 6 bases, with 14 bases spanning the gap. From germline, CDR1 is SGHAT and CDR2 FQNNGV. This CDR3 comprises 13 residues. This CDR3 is CASSPTPGGEQYF. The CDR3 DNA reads TGTGCCAGCAGCCCTACCCCTGGTGGCGAGCAGTACTTC.

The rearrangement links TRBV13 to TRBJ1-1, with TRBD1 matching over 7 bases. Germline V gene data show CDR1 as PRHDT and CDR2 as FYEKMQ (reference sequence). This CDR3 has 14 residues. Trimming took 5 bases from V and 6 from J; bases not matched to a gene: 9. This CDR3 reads CASSPQDRRAEAFF. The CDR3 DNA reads TGTGCCAGCAGCCCCCAGGACAGGAGGGCTGAAGCTTTCTTT.

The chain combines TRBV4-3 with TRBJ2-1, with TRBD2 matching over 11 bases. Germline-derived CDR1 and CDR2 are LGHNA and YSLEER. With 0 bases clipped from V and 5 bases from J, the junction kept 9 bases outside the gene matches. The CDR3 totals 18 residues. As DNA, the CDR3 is TGCGCCAGCAGCCAAGATCCCTCGGGACTAGCGGACGACAATGAGCAGTTCTTC. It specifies CASSQDPSGLADDNEQFF.

This CDR3 reads CASSLGLAGETQYF. The DNA of the CDR3 is TGTGCCAGCAGCCTGGGACTAGCGGGAGAGACCCAGTACTTC. The chain recombines TRBV9 with TRBJ2-5; 12 nucleotides line up with TRBD2. With 4 bases clipped from V and 4 bases from J, the junction kept 2 bases outside the gene matches. Germline V lookup: CDR1 SGDLS, CDR2 YYNGEE. There are 14 residues in the CDR3.

The CDR3 region has the DNA TGTGCCAGCAGCTTCTTCGGACAGTCTCTTTCTGGAAACACCATATATTTT. It codes for CASSFFGQSLSGNTIYF. V is TRBV7-9 and J is TRBJ1-3; possibly TRBD1 for D (6 bases). The CDR3 runs to 17 residues. V lost 3 bases and J lost 1, with 16 bases in between. Germline assignment: CDR1 SEHNR and CDR2 FQNEAQ (reference sequence).

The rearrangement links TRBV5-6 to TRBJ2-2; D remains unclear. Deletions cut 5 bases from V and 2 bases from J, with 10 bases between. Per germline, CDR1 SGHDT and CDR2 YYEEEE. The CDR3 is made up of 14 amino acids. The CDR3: CASSIGSNTGELFF. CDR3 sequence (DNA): TGTGCCAGCAGTATCGGGTCTAACACCGGGGAGCTGTTTTTT.

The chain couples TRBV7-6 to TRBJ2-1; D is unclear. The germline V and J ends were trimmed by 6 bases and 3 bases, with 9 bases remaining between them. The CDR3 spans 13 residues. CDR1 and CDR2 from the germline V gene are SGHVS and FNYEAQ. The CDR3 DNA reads TGTGCCAGCAGTCAACGGGTCTACAATGAGCAGTTCTTC. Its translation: CASSQRVYNEQFF.

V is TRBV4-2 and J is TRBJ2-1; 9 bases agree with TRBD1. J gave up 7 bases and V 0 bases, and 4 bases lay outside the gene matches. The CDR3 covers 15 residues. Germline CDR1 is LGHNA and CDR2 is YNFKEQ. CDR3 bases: TGTGCCAGCAGCCAAGATCGACAGGGGGAGAATGAGCAGTTCTTC. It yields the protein CASSQDRQGENEQFF.

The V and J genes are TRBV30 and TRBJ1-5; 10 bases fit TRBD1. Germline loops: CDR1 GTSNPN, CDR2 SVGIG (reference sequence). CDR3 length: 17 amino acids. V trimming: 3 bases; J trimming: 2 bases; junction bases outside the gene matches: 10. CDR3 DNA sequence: TGTGCCTGGAGGGGGAAAATCGACAGGGGGCGCAATCAGCCCCAGCATTTT. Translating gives CAWRGKIDRGRNQPQHF.

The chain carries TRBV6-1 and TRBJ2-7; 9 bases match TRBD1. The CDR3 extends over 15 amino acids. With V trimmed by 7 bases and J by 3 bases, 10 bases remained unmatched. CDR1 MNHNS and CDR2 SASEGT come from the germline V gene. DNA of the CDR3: TGTGCCAGCAATCTCCCGGGACAGGGTGTCTACGAGCAGTACTTC. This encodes CASNLPGQGVYEQYF.

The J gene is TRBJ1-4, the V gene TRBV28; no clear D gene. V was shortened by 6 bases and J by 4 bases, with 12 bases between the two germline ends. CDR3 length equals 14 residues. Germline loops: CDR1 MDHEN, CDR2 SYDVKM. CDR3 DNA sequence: TGTGCCAGCAGGGGCTCTACCGATAATGAAAAACTGTTTTTT. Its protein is CASRGSTDNEKLFF.

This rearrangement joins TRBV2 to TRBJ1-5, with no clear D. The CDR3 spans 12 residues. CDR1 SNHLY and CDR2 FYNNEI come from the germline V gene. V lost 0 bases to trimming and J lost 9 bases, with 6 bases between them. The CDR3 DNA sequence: TGTGCCAGCAGTGAAGCGAGGGTGCCCCAGCATTTT. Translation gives CASSEARVPQHF.

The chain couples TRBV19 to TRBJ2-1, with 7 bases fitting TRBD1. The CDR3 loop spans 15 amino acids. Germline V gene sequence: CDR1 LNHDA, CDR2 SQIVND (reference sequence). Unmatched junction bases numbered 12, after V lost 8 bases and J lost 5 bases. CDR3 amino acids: CASSTGTAPNNEQFF. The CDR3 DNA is TGTGCCAGTTCCACCGGGACAGCCCCTAACAATGAGCAGTTCTTC.

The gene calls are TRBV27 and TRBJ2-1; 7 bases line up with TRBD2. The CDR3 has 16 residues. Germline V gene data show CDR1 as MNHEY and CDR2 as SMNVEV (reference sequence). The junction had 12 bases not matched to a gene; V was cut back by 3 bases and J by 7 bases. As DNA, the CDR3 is TGTGCCAGCAGTTTTTCTACCGGGACTACGCAGAATGAGCAGTTCTTC. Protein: CASSFSTGTTQNEQFF.

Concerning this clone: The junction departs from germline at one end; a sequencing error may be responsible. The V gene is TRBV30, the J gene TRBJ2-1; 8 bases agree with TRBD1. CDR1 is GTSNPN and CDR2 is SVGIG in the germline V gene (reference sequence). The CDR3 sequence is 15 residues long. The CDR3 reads CAGRPDRVSYNEQFF. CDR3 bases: TGTGCCGGGAGGCCGGACAGGGTTTCCTACAATGAGCAGTTCTTC. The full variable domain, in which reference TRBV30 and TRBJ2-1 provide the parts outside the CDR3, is SQTIHQWPATLVQPVGSPLSLECTVEGTSNPNLYWYRQAAGRGLQLLFYSVGIGQISSEVPQNLSASRPQDRQFILSSKKLLLSDSGFYLCAGRPDRVSYNEQFFGPGTRLTVL.

The CDR3 DNA follows: TGTGCCAGCAGCTTAACGGGACAGTTCCTTGAAGCTTTCTTT. This encodes CASSLTGQFLEAFF. The chain has TRBV5-5 and TRBJ1-1, with 7 nucleotides matching TRBD1. J was trimmed by 7 bases and V by 2 bases; bases with no gene match: 8. From germline, CDR1 is SGHKS and CDR2 YYEKEE (reference sequence). The CDR3 length is 14 residues.

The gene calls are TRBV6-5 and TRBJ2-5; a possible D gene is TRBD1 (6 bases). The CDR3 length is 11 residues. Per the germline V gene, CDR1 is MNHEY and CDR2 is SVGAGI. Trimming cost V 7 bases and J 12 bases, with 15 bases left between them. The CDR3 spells CASIETGIEYF. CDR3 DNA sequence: TGTGCCAGCATCGAAACAGGGATAGAGTACTTC.

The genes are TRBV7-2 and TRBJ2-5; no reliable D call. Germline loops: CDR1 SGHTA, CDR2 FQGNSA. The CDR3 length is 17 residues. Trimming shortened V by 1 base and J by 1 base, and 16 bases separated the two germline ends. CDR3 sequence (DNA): TGTGCCAGCAGCTTAGTCCCTAGAATAACCTTCCAAGAGACCCAGTACTTC. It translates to CASSLVPRITFQETQYF.

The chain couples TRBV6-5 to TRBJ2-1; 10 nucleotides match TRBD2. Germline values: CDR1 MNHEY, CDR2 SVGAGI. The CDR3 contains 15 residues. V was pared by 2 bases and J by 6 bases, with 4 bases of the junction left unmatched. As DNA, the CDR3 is TGTGCCAGCAGTTACGAGGTAGCGGGAGGCAATGAGCAGTTCTTC. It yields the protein CASSYEVAGGNEQFF.

Here the CDR3 DNA reads TGTGCCAGTAGTTCTCCGGGACAGGACGTCTACGAGCAGTACTTC. Protein sequence: CASSSPGQDVYEQYF. The J gene is TRBJ2-7, the V gene TRBV19; 8 bases are a match to TRBD1. Germline trimming cut 5 bases from V and 3 bases from J; bases unmatched to any gene: 9. This CDR3 comprises 15 residues. The germline CDR1 and CDR2 sequences are LNHDA and SQIVND (reference sequence).

The CDR3 loop is CASSAGGDEKLFF. In DNA, the CDR3 is TGCGCCAGCAGCGCGGGAGGGGATGAAAAACTGTTTTTT. The rearrangement uses TRBV5-1 and TRBJ1-4, with D possibly TRBD1 on 5 matching bases. The V and J ends lost 4 bases and 6 bases respectively, with 10 bases between them. This CDR3 is built from 13 residues. In germline, CDR1 is SGHRS, CDR2 YFSETQ.

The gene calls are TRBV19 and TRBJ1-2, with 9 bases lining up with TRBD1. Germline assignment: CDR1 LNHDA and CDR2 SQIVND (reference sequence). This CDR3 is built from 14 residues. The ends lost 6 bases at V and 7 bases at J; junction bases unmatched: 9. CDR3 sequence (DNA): TGTGCCAGTAGCCCGCCGGGACAGGGAGTTGGCTACACCTTC. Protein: CASSPPGQGVGYTF.

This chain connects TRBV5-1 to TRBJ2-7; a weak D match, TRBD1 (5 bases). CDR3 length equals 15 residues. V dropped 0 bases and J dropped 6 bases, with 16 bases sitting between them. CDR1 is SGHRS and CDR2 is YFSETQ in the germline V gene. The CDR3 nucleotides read TGCGCCAGCAGCTTGGGGGGCTTTTCCCCCATCGAGCAGTACTTC. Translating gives CASSLGGFSPIEQYF.

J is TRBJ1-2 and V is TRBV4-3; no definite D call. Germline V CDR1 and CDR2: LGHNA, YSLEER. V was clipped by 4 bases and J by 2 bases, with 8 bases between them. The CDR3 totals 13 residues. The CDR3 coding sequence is TGCGCCAGCAGCCGCCAGGTAAACTATGGCTACACCTTC. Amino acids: CASSRQVNYGYTF.

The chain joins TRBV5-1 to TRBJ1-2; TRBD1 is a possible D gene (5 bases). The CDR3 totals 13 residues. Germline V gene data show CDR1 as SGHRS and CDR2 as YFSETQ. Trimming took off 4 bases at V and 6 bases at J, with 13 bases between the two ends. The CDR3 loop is CASSTGQENGYTF. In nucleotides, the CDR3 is TGCGCCAGCAGCACAGGCCAGGAGAATGGCTACACCTTC. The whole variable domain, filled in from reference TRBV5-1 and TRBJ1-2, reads KAGVTQTPRYLIKTRGQQVTLSCSPISGHRSVSWYQQTPGQGLQFLFEYFSETQRNKGNFPGRFSGRQFSNSRSEMNVSTLELGDSALYLCASSTGQENGYTFGSGTRLTVV.